This TCR beta chain was captured by sequencing in a study of long-term antiretroviral therapy in people with HIV. With survey level as its setting, the immunoSEQ assay was v3.0. Per-sample sequencing targets were about 35,000-50,000 T-cell genomes. Repertoires were generated with immunoSEQ multiplex PCR, while TCRdb's copy carries only in-frame clones and drops some. The sample has some 33,000 clones, about four fifths seen once; the top ten hold around 6.1%. Germline-derived CDR1 and CDR2 are MDHEN and SYDVKM. The CDR3 runs 18 residues. Losses at the gene ends were 4 bases for V and 4 bases for J; bases not matched to a gene: 12.

The genes are TRBV28 and TRBJ2-3, with 12 bases identical to TRBD2. The starting material was unsorted PBMCs, obtained 0.6 years after starting antiretroviral therapy. This receptor was taken from a young man with HIV. In nucleotides, the CDR3 is TGTGCCAGCAGTTCGGCCGCCTCTAGCGGGAGGGCCGCAGATACGCAGTATTTT. This gives the protein CASSSAASSGRAADTQYF.